The entry below gives a single T cell receptor (beta chain) sequence along with its context. Its antigen is unknown. This specimen belongs to a study of cytomegalovirus exposure and HLA in healthy donors. Study as a whole: For the roughly 370 genotyped donors, more than 65% fell within the Caucasian-associated ancestry cluster. General observations from the study: Further analysis was carried out later, and it showed several of the most significant clusters appearing linked to common viral pathogens. One cluster of highly shared sequence variants probably arose as a sequencing artifact.

The PCR employed 60 Vbeta primers together with 13 Jbeta primers. The protocol was immunoSEQ multiplex PCR, while the TCRdb copy is restricted to in-frame clones and leaves out a portion. The repertoire holds approximately 110,000 clones, with approximately 83% as singletons. The specimen sequenced was PBMCs. This receptor was taken from a woman aged 18 to 35 in good health and CMV-seronegative.

The DNA of the CDR3 is TGTGCCAGCAGTGTAGTTATGAACACTGAAGCTTTCTTT. This gives the protein CASSVVMNTEAFF. The gene calls are TRBV2 and TRBJ1-1; D call uncertain. The V end was cut by 4 bases, the J end by 0 bases, with 6 bases between. Germline V gene sequence: CDR1 SNHLY, CDR2 FYNNEI. The CDR3 extends over 13 amino acids.